This T cell receptor (beta chain) appears in the sequencing data of a study of blood T cells in healthy people across ages (dated by TCRdb to about 2015). As for the study more broadly: Template switching captured roughly one uniquely barcoded TCR beta cDNA molecule per two T cells in model experiments. To track age-related changes in TCR beta repertoire diversity, the study relied on deep sequencing normalized with unique cDNA molecular identifiers. The donors were split into four age groups: young (average about 15 years), middle-aged (about 40), aged (62) and long-lived (more than 80). To avoid experimental bias, donors of different ages were randomly spread across the sequencing lanes. Two additional independent replicas of 1 million unique cDNA reads from the same blood draw were analyzed for two donors (one aged 18 to 30 and one aged 80 or older).

The library was produced with 5' RACE. Instrument used: Illumina HiSeq 2500. The second PCR ran for about 6 to 12 cycles and used a J-beta primer mix along with a sample-barcoded 5' primer. Each TCR beta cDNA molecule received a unique molecular identifier from a template-switch 5' adaptor carrying 12 random nucleotides. Each sample yielded at least 2.5 million CDR3-containing paired-end reads. First-strand cDNA synthesis was performed from all RNA using the Mint cDNA synthesis kit, with priming by a TRBC-specific oligonucleotide. Following uracil-DNA glycosylase treatment, a first 18-cycle PCR with universal primers M1SS and BC2_uni_R was performed on all cDNA. In the source study's methods: Normalization of each sample was performed by random selection of 1 million high-quality reads, each carrying a distinct molecular identifier. Reads sharing molecular identifiers were discarded rather than binned into consensus sequences. MiTCR, set to a Q25 quality threshold and the strictest error-elimination algorithm, was used for CDR3 identification, clonotype clustering and error correction. A nonparametric unseen species model with Euler transformation was used to estimate a lower bound on total TCR beta diversity. TCRdb trimmed the raw reads at Q25, called clones with MiXCR and kept productive beta chains. Each CDR3 protein appears once, grouped with its most common genes and DNA. The V and J calls and clone size are TCRdb's, not the authors'. This sample is represented by around 1.7 million distinct CDR3 sequences; approximately 28% of them were singletons. Over 7% of the sample comes from the top ten.

Comments on this clonotype: Its antigen is unknown. Base qualities are not at hand, and no much larger clone is one base apart.

Overall study results and their limits: Compared with the aged group, the long-lived group had more naive CD4+ T cells, fewer expanded clones and increased TCR diversity, a pattern suggesting age selection. Since profiling was done on bulk unsorted PBMCs, naive and antigen-experienced compartments could not be conclusively compared. Observed TCR beta diversity per million T cells fell roughly linearly with age, and a significant reduction was already apparent by age around 40. Observed TCR beta diversity correlated strongly with the percentage of naive T cells measured by flow cytometry. Estimates of total diversity from one million sequenced T cells were regarded as lower bounds and underestimates. Because the CMV infection status of the donors was unknown, age-related changes in expanded clonotypes may potentially have been confounded.

Its CDR3 holds 13 amino acids, cysteine through phenylalanine. The DNA shown is the 39-base CDR3, in frame from base 1. Looking up the germline V gene (reference sequence) yields CDR1 DFQATT and CDR2 SNEGSKA. Donors were about 36 systemically healthy Caucasian individuals from Russia aged roughly 6 to 90 years. Ten milliliters of peripheral blood were drawn from each donor into EDTA-treated Vacutainer tubes. PBMCs were isolated by Ficoll-Paque density-gradient centrifugation, with at least 6.5 million obtained per sample. Total RNA was extracted from PBMCs with Trizol reagent, with at least 5 micrograms obtained per sample. The percentages of naive CD45RAhigh/CD27high T cells were determined by flow cytometry on a PBMC aliquot from every donor.

Recombination connected TRBV20-1 to TRBJ2-5, with 10 middle bases fitting TRBD2. The source of this sequence is a woman aged 25 to 39 in good health. Sample: blood. The DNA sequence is as follows: TGCCCCAGGACTAGCGGTTCGCAAGAGACCCAGTACTTC. Translation gives CPRTSGSQETQYF.